Listed below are T cell receptor beta chains from one sample, sequenced in a study of cytomegalovirus exposure and HLA in healthy donors. Only in-frame clones appear in the TCRdb table, and some are missing; sequencing was by immunoSEQ multiplex PCR. The table lists under 200,000 clones, around 72% of them singletons. Sequenced sample: PBMCs. All receptors come from a woman aged 50 to 60 in good health and CMV-seropositive. CDR3s include the opening cysteine and the closing phenylalanine or tryptophan. D genes are given only for firm matches. The size entry is marked missing in some rows and otherwise reads once, few, many or a size class.

TRBV5-1	TRBD2	-	TRBJ2-7	15	CASTPARDPGGEQYF	TGCGCCAGCACCCCCGCCCGGGACCCGGGGGGTGAGCAGTACTTC
TRBV7-2	-	-	TRBJ2-3	15	CASSLSWTNTDTQYF	TGTGCCAGCAGCTTATCGTGGACTAATACAGATACGCAGTATTTT
TRBV7-9	-	-	TRBJ2-3	15	CASSLAGISTDTQYF	TGTGCCAGCAGCTTGGCAGGAATTAGCACAGATACGCAGTATTTT
TRBV19	TRBD2	-	TRBJ2-7	15	CASRGGLAAPYEQYF	TGTGCCAGTAGAGGAGGACTAGCGGCTCCGTACGAGCAGTACTTC
TRBV2	-	-	TRBJ1-5	13	CASSVSLDQPQHF	TGTGCCAGCAGTGTTAGCCTGGATCAGCCCCAGCATTTT
TRBV19	TRBD2	-	TRBJ2-1	16	CASRTLLAGENNEQFF	TGTGCCAGCCGAACCCTCCTAGCGGGAGAGAACAATGAGCAGTTCTTC
TRBV27	TRBD1	once	TRBJ1-1	14	CATSPDRARHEAFF	TGTGCCACCAGCCCGGACAGGGCTCGTCATGAAGCTTTCTTT
TRBV18	-	once	TRBJ2-5	16	CASSPPLQGGGETQYF	TGTGCCAGCTCACCCCCACTTCAGGGGGGAGGAGAGACCCAGTACTTC
TRBV4-2	TRBD1	-	TRBJ2-7	19	CASSPKDMPGTGSNYEQYF	TGTGCCAGCAGCCCGAAGGACATGCCCGGGACAGGGTCGAACTACGAGCAGTACTTC
TRBV28	TRBD1	-	TRBJ1-4	14	CASRAQGDGEKLFF	TGTGCCAGCAGGGCACAGGGGGACGGTGAAAAACTGTTTTTT
TRBV5-4	-	-	TRBJ1-3	12	CASSMDRNTIYF	TGTGCCAGCAGCATGGACAGAAACACCATATATTTT
TRBV28	-	-	TRBJ1-5	16	CASSLWGGVINQPQHF	TGTGCCAGCAGTTTATGGGGGGGGGTGATCAATCAGCCCCAGCATTTT
TRBV4-3	TRBD1	-	TRBJ1-1	16	CASSQDRQGANTEAFF	TGCGCCAGCAGCCAAGACCGACAGGGGGCGAACACTGAAGCTTTCTTT
TRBV11-2	-	-	TRBJ2-5	13	CASRGQPQETQYF	TGTGCCTCTCGAGGGCAGCCCCAAGAGACCCAGTACTTC
TRBV6-1	-	-	TRBJ1-5	12	CASREGDQPQHF	TGTGCCAGCAGGGAGGGCGATCAGCCCCAGCATTTT
TRBV19	TRBD1	-	TRBJ1-4	18	CASSIDPQGALTNEKLFF	TGTGCCAGTAGTATAGATCCTCAGGGGGCTCTAACTAATGAAAAACTGTTTTTT
TRBV6-6	-	-	TRBJ2-7	16	CASSPRPRSRGYEQYF	TGTGCCAGCAGCCCCCGCCCGAGAAGTAGGGGCTACGAGCAGTACTTC
TRBV7-8	TRBD1	once	TRBJ1-5	15	CASSRDRDGNQPQHF	TGTGCCAGCAGCAGAGACAGGGATGGCAATCAGCCCCAGCATTTT
TRBV29-1	TRBD1	few	TRBJ1-4	15	CSVLFSGTEHEKLFF	TGCAGCGTCCTCTTCTCCGGGACAGAACATGAAAAACTGTTTTTT
TRBV7-2	-	-	TRBJ1-2	13	CANRQGLNYGYTF	TGTGCCAACCGGCAGGGGCTTAACTATGGCTACACCTTC
TRBV7-7	TRBD1	-	TRBJ2-1	16	CASSLSGQGPYNEQFF	TGTGCTAGCAGCTTATCGGGACAGGGTCCCTACAATGAGCAGTTCTTC
TRBV28	-	-	TRBJ2-5	15	CASSLSPDSAETQYF	TGTGCCAGCAGTTTGTCCCCTGACAGCGCTGAGACCCAGTACTTC
TRBV5-4	-	-	TRBJ1-2	18	CASTPPGGQRLPNYGYTF	TGTGCCAGCACTCCCCCCGGGGGGCAGCGTCTCCCTAACTATGGCTACACCTTC
TRBV28	TRBD2	-	TRBJ2-1	16	CASSLSAGAPYNEQFF	TGTGCCAGCAGTTTATCTGCGGGAGCCCCCTACAATGAGCAGTTCTTC
TRBV7-6	TRBD2	-	TRBJ2-1	15	CASSLGLAGNNEQFF	TGTGCCAGCAGCCTCGGACTAGCGGGAAACAATGAGCAGTTCTTC
TRBV19	TRBD1	few	TRBJ1-5	14	CASSEGQGAQPQHF	TGTGCCAGTAGCGAGGGACAGGGCGCTCAGCCCCAGCATTTT
TRBV18	TRBD2	-	TRBJ2-7	16	CASSPRGTTLPSEQYF	TGTGCCAGCTCACCCCGCGGGACTACTCTTCCCTCCGAGCAGTACTTC
TRBV5-1	TRBD2	-	TRBJ2-5	16	CASSLENGGAFETQYF	TGCGCCAGCAGCTTGGAAAACGGGGGGGCCTTCGAGACCCAGTACTTC
TRBV7-9	-	-	TRBJ1-1	14	CASSFLSGNTEAFF	TGTGCCAGCAGCTTTCTCTCCGGGAACACTGAAGCTTTCTTT
TRBV6-6	-	-	TRBJ1-1	15	CASSYGGASNTEAFF	TGTGCCAGCAGTTACGGGGGGGCATCGAACACTGAAGCTTTCTTT
TRBV27	TRBD2	-	TRBJ2-1	15	CASSSPGLAANEQFF	TGTGCCAGCAGTTCCCCGGGACTAGCCGCCAATGAGCAGTTCTTC
TRBV19	-	once	TRBJ1-1	15	CASSMNRERGTEAFF	TGTGCCAGTAGTATGAACAGGGAGAGGGGCACTGAAGCTTTCTTT
TRBV7-2	-	-	TRBJ1-1	15	CASSGPAGVNTEAFF	TGTGCCAGCAGCGGGCCCGCGGGGGTGAACACTGAAGCTTTCTTT
TRBV28	TRBD1	-	TRBJ1-2	15	CASRDRGQPYYGYTF	TGTGCCAGCAGGGACAGGGGGCAGCCCTACTATGGCTACACCTTC
TRBV5-1	TRBD1	-	TRBJ1-4	15	CASSYYRGTNEKLFF	TGCGCCAGCAGTTATTACAGGGGTACTAATGAAAAACTGTTTTTT
TRBV5-1	-	-	TRBJ1-1	16	CASSTEGGGGNTEAFF	TGCGCCAGCAGCACGGAAGGAGGGGGGGGAAACACTGAAGCTTTCTTT
TRBV5-5	-	-	TRBJ1-5	15	CASSSASGDHQPQHF	TGTGCCAGCAGCTCAGCTTCAGGGGACCATCAGCCCCAGCATTTT